This TCR beta chain was found in a study of shared clonotypes between healthy human individuals. Libraries were prepared by immunoSEQ multiplex PCR; TCRdb keeps only in-frame clonotypes and omits some of them. The repertoire includes millions of clones, more than 80% of them detected once, and under 0.15% sits in the top ten. The sequence was obtained from a man aged 18 to 30 in good health. The sequenced sample was naive CD4+ T cells sorted from blood. Subset described: CD45RA+ positively selected.

The CDR3 is CAWMRWNSPLHF. The DNA of the CDR3 is TGTGCCTGGATGCGGTGGAATTCACCCCTCCACTTT. The chain has TRBV30 and TRBJ1-6; no clear D. V gave up 4 bases and J gave up 7 bases, with 8 bases separating them. This CDR3 has 12 amino acids. Germline loops: CDR1 GTSNPN, CDR2 SVGIG (reference sequence).